These 30 T cell receptor beta chains came from one sample sequenced in a study of blood T cell repertoires in COVID-19. The method was immunoSEQ multiplex PCR; TCRdb's version includes in-frame clones alone and lacks a portion of them. The sample comprises roughly 250,000 clones, 70% to 85% of which are singletons, and roughly 0.94% rests with the top ten. Sequencing was performed on peripheral blood. The receptor source for this set is a human donor with COVID-19, enrolled during active disease. The donor label of this sample is uncertain.

The chain is built from TRBV28 and TRBJ1-6; no clear D. The CDR3 sequence is 15 residues long. The germline gives CDR1 MDHEN, CDR2 SYDVKM. V lost 6 bases, J lost 2 bases, and 11 bases lay in between. The CDR3 protein is CASRVTSPYNSPLHF. The DNA for the CDR3 is TGTGCCAGCAGAGTGACATCGCCCTATAATTCACCCCTCCACTTT.

This clone has only one observation. The rearrangement links TRBV7-2 to TRBJ1-6; TRBD1 agrees at 7 bases. Germline lookup yields CDR1 SGHTA and CDR2 FQGNSA. This CDR3 is 16 amino acids long. J was trimmed by 4 bases and V by 5 bases; bases with no gene match: 8. CDR3 sequence reads: CASSPGGTAYNSPLHF. CDR3 nucleotides: TGTGCCAGCAGCCCCGGTGGGACAGCGTATAATTCACCCCTCCACTTT.

The chain combines TRBV28 with TRBJ2-6, with no clear D. V was cut by 3 bases and J by 6 bases, with 18 bases left in between. Germline CDR1 and CDR2: MDHEN and SYDVKM. CDR3 length: 17 amino acids. CDR3 nucleotide sequence: TGTGCCAGCAGTTTTTGGTCCCTCGGGTTATCGGCCAACGTCCTGACTTTC. This translates into CASSFWSLGLSANVLTF.

The chain is built from TRBV21-1 and TRBJ2-3; the table names TRBD2, a call not compared with the DNA. TRBV21-1 is labeled a pseudogene. This CDR3 has 14 residues. The DNA of the CDR3 is TGTGCCAGCAGCACCCTAGCGTACACAGATACGCAGTATTTT. Residues: CASSTLAYTDTQYF.

This chain joins TRBV5-4 and TRBJ2-7, with TRBD2 identical over 11 bases. CDR1 is SGHNT, CDR2 YYREEE, per germline (reference sequence). CDR3 length: 17 residues. V lost 2 bases and J lost 3; bases outside the gene matches: 10. The CDR3, as DNA: TGTGCCAGCAGCTTTGGTAGCGGGAGGGCCTCGTTCTACGAGCAGTACTTC. This encodes CASSFGSGRASFYEQYF.

The V gene is TRBV5-1, the J gene TRBJ1-2, with 8 bases identical to TRBD1. Germline-derived CDR1 and CDR2 are SGHRS and YFSETQ. The CDR3 totals 15 residues. J was trimmed by 2 bases and V by 0 bases; bases with no gene match: 3. The CDR3 DNA is TGCGCCAGCAGCTTGGCAGGGGGCCTCAACTATGGCTACACCTTC. The encoded protein is CASSLAGGLNYGYTF.

The chain uses TRBV5-1 and TRBJ2-7, with 12 bases that match TRBD2. With 7 bases clipped from V and 5 bases from J, the junction kept 7 bases outside the gene matches. The CDR3 runs to 14 residues. Germline CDR1 and CDR2: SGHRS and YFSETQ. CDR3 residues: CASRVTSGSNEQYF. DNA of the CDR3: TGCGCCAGCCGAGTGACTAGCGGGAGCAACGAGCAGTACTTC.

The chain is built from TRBV10-3 and TRBJ2-3; 7 positions match TRBD1. Per germline, CDR1 ENHRY and CDR2 SYGVKD. Trimming cost V 6 bases and J 2 bases; bases outside gene matches: 5. This CDR3 has 14 residues. The CDR3 coding sequence is TGTGCCATCAGCTACGGGACAGACACAGATACGCAGTATTTT. This gives the protein CAISYGTDTDTQYF.

This chain connects TRBV5-8 to TRBJ2-1, with D hard to call. There are 12 residues in the CDR3. V gave up 2 bases and J gave up 7 bases, with 7 bases separating them. Per the germline V gene, CDR1 is SGHTS and CDR2 is YDEGEE. CDR3 in amino acids: CASSFRVNEQFF. CDR3 DNA sequence: TGTGCCAGCAGCTTTCGGGTAAATGAGCAGTTCTTC.

V gene TRBV19 combines with J gene TRBJ1-5; possible D gene TRBD1, 6 bases. V lost 5 bases and J lost 4, with 12 bases in between. Germline V gene data show CDR1 as LNHDA and CDR2 as SQIVND (reference sequence). CDR3 length: 14 residues. CDR3 coding DNA: TGTGCCAGTAGTGGGGCCAGGGGTAATCAGCCCCAGCATTTT. It yields the protein CASSGARGNQPQHF.

This chain uses TRBV6-2 or TRBV6-3 with TRBJ2-3; 8 positions match TRBD2. CDR3 length equals 15 residues. Losses at the gene ends were 5 bases for V and 5 bases for J; bases not matched to a gene: 9. Germline CDR1 MNHEY, CDR2 SVGEGT. CDR3 bases: TGTGCCAGCAGTGTGAGCGGGAGTGGAGGAGATACGCAGTATTTT. The encoded protein is CASSVSGSGGDTQYF.

The genes are TRBV5-1 and TRBJ2-1, with D uncertain. V lost 0 bases, J lost 3 bases, and 10 bases lay in between. CDR1 is SGHRS, CDR2 YFSETQ, per germline. This CDR3 contains 15 residues. DNA of the CDR3: TGCGCCAGCAGCTTGGCCGTACGGAGCTACAATGAGCAGTTCTTC. Its protein product is CASSLAVRSYNEQFF.

This rearrangement joins TRBV7-2 to TRBJ2-4; unclear D gene. The V and J ends lost 1 base and 0 bases respectively, with 10 bases between them. In germline, CDR1 is SGHTA, CDR2 FQGNSA. The CDR3 extends over 16 amino acids. CDR3 sequence reads: CASSLETALAKNIQYF. The CDR3 nucleotides are TGTGCCAGCAGCTTAGAAACAGCACTAGCCAAAAACATTCAGTACTTC.

The chain has TRBV6-5 and TRBJ1-2; perhaps TRBD1 as D (6 bases). Trimming removed 7 bases from V and 3 bases from J, with 15 bases in between. The CDR3 sequence is 14 residues long. The V gene's germline CDR1 is MNHEY and CDR2 SVGAGI. The CDR3 loop is CASKANREHYGYTF. DNA for the CDR3: TGTGCCAGCAAAGCCAACAGGGAGCACTATGGCTACACCTTC.

This chain connects TRBV6-5 to TRBJ1-5, with D perhaps matching TRBD1 (5 bases). CDR1 and CDR2 (germline): MNHEY, SVGAGI. The CDR3 sequence is 14 residues long. The ends were cut back, 2 bases at V and 5 bases at J, with 10 bases in the middle. The CDR3 nucleotides read TGTGCCAGCAGTTACGGCAGGGATTATCAGCCCCAGCATTTT. Translating it yields CASSYGRDYQPQHF.

The chain joins TRBV18 to TRBJ2-2; TRBD1 aligns across 7 bases. Germline V gene sequence: CDR1 KGHSH, CDR2 LQKENI. V shed 4 bases and J 0 bases; nucleotides not matched to a gene: 2. This CDR3 spans 15 amino acids. CDR3 in DNA: TGTGCCAGCTCACAAACAGGGGCGAACACCGGGGAGCTGTTTTTT. Protein: CASSQTGANTGELFF.

This clone appeared a single time. The V gene is TRBV19, the J gene TRBJ2-1; 11 bases are shared with TRBD2. The CDR3 runs 17 residues. The germline V gene encodes CDR1 LNHDA and CDR2 SQIVND (reference sequence). J gave up 4 bases and V 4 bases, and 9 bases lay outside the gene matches. The CDR3 reads CASSRLAGGSGYNEQFF. Here the CDR3 DNA reads TGTGCCAGTAGTAGGCTAGCGGGAGGCTCTGGTTACAATGAGCAGTTCTTC.

The genes are TRBV5-1 and TRBJ1-6, with 9 bases identical to TRBD1. Germline CDR1 reads SGHRS; CDR2 reads YFSETQ. The CDR3 extends over 14 amino acids. The V segment lost 2 bases and the J segment 7 bases; nucleotides outside the gene matches: 1. DNA for the CDR3: TGCGCCAGCAGCTTTGGACAGGGGAATTCACCCCTCCACTTT. Protein product: CASSFGQGNSPLHF.

V usage is TRBV9 and J usage is TRBJ2-2, with TRBD2 matching 9 bases. V lost 6 bases to trimming and J lost 2 bases; unmatched junction nucleotides: 8. This CDR3 has 16 amino acids. Germline CDR1 is SGDLS and CDR2 is YYNGEE. CDR3 residues: CASTLGAGGNTGELFF. In nucleotides, the CDR3 is TGTGCCAGCACCCTCGGAGCGGGAGGTAACACCGGGGAGCTGTTTTTT.

V and J are TRBV19 and TRBJ1-1, with 8 bases matching TRBD1. CDR1 is LNHDA, CDR2 SQIVND, per germline (reference sequence). This CDR3 spans 15 amino acids. Trimming took 7 bases from V and 2 from J; bases not matched to a gene: 9. The CDR3 coding sequence is TGTGCCAGTACTATGACAGGGGCTGTAAACACTGAAGCTTTCTTT. Protein: CASTMTGAVNTEAFF.

J is TRBJ2-7 and V is TRBV29-1; tentative D call: TRBD2 (6 bases). V gave up 5 bases and J gave up 3 bases, with 14 bases separating them. Germline V gene lookup returns CDR1 SQVTM and CDR2 ANQGSEA. This CDR3 is 13 amino acids long. CDR3 in DNA: TGCAGCGTTTACTATAGCGGCTACTACGAGCAGTACTTC. It is translated as CSVYYSGYYEQYF.

This clone was detected once. The rearrangement links TRBV11-2 to TRBJ2-2; 7 bases line up with TRBD1. The CDR3 spans 14 residues. Trimming at V came to 5 bases and at J to 0 bases, leaving 0 bases not matched to a gene. Germline assignment: CDR1 SGHAT and CDR2 FQNNGV. The CDR3 loop is CASSRGPNTGELFF. The DNA for the CDR3 is TGTGCCAGCAGCAGGGGGCCGAACACCGGGGAGCTGTTTTTT.

The V and J genes are TRBV6-2 or TRBV6-3 and TRBJ1-5; D unclear. Trimming stripped 0 bases from V and 3 bases from J, with 9 bases between. The germline CDR1 and CDR2 sequences are MNHEY and SVGEGT. This CDR3 is built from 15 residues. CDR3 in amino acids: CASSYSRVPNQPQHF. In DNA form, the CDR3 reads TGTGCCAGCAGTTACTCGAGGGTCCCCAATCAGCCCCAGCATTTT.

The gene calls are TRBV23-1 and TRBJ2-2; a possible D gene is TRBD1 (5 bases). TRBV23-1 is assigned to the ORF class and has an uncertain function. The CDR3 covers 13 residues. The V end was cut by 3 bases, the J end by 11 bases, with 13 bases between. CDR3 nucleotides: TGCGCCAGCAGTCATTTATCAGGGTTAGAGCTGTTTTTT. It yields the protein CASSHLSGLELFF.

The chain couples TRBV5-4 to TRBJ2-2, with D maybe TRBD2 (6 bases). The germline gives CDR1 SGHNT, CDR2 YYREEE (reference sequence). This CDR3 spans 15 amino acids. Trimming took off 2 bases at V and 6 bases at J, with 14 bases between the two ends. The CDR3 loop reads CASSLDGRRAGELFF. DNA for the CDR3: TGTGCCAGCAGCTTAGACGGGAGAAGGGCCGGGGAGCTGTTTTTT.

The chain recombines TRBV5-8 with TRBJ2-7, with TRBD2 matching 13 bases. CDR3 length equals 17 residues. V gave up 2 bases and J gave up 7 bases; unmatched junction bases: 12. Germline V CDR1 and CDR2: SGHTS, YDEGEE. In DNA form, the CDR3 reads TGTGCCAGCAGCTTTGGACTAGCGGGAGAGGTTTCTTATGAGCAGTACTTC. It is translated as CASSFGLAGEVSYEQYF.

V and J are TRBV5-1 and TRBJ1-6; weak D call: TRBD1 (5 bases). This CDR3 is built from 15 residues. The germline gives CDR1 SGHRS, CDR2 YFSETQ. Deletions cut 0 bases from V and 8 bases from J, with 12 bases between. CDR3 residues: CASSLGQGVHSPLHF. CDR3 nucleotide sequence: TGCGCCAGCAGCTTGGGCCAGGGTGTGCATTCACCCCTCCACTTT.

The chain joins TRBV2 to TRBJ1-5, with TRBD1 matching over 11 bases. The germline V gene has CDR1 SNHLY and CDR2 FYNNEI. V lost 6 bases and J lost 4; bases outside the gene matches: 8. There are 16 residues in the CDR3. This chain's CDR3 is CASREDRGHWNQPQHF. CDR3 in DNA: TGTGCCAGCAGGGAGGACAGGGGGCATTGGAATCAGCCCCAGCATTTT.

This clone was seen a single time. This chain links TRBV6-1 with TRBJ2-3; 7 bases are a match to TRBD2. Unmatched junction bases numbered 5, after V lost 2 bases and J lost 0 bases. The CDR3 has 16 amino acids. Germline-derived CDR1 and CDR2 are MNHNS and SASEGT. CDR3 in DNA: TGTGCCAGCAGTGAACAGACTAGCCTGAGCACAGATACGCAGTATTTT. Translation: CASSEQTSLSTDTQYF.

The rearrangement uses TRBV5-1 and TRBJ2-5; 7 nucleotides match TRBD2. CDR3 length: 15 amino acids. With 4 bases clipped from V and 3 bases from J, the junction kept 9 bases outside the gene matches. From germline, CDR1 is SGHRS and CDR2 YFSETQ. CDR3 sequence: CASSTLRDYKETQYF. The CDR3 bases are TGCGCCAGCAGCACCCTACGGGACTACAAAGAGACCCAGTACTTC.